This T cell receptor beta chain was retrieved from a study of shared clonotypes between healthy human individuals. Data came from immunoSEQ multiplex PCR; TCRdb stores just in-frame clones and leaves some out. This table holds 500,000 to 550,000 clones, approximately 95% found once. The CDR3 is 15 amino acids. Trimming pared 0 bases from V and 1 base from J, leaving 10 bases between. CDR1 and CDR2 from the germline V gene are SGHRS and YFSETQ. The chain joins TRBV5-1 to TRBJ1-2, with D possibly matching TRBD1 (5 bases). The specimen sequenced was naive CD4+ T cells sorted from blood. Regarding subset: CD45RA+ positively selected. The sequence derives from a woman aged 25 to 39 in good health. CDR3 in amino acids: CASSLDTGVNYGYTF. CDR3 sequence (DNA): TGCGCCAGCAGCTTGGATACGGGGGTTAACTATGGCTACACCTTC.